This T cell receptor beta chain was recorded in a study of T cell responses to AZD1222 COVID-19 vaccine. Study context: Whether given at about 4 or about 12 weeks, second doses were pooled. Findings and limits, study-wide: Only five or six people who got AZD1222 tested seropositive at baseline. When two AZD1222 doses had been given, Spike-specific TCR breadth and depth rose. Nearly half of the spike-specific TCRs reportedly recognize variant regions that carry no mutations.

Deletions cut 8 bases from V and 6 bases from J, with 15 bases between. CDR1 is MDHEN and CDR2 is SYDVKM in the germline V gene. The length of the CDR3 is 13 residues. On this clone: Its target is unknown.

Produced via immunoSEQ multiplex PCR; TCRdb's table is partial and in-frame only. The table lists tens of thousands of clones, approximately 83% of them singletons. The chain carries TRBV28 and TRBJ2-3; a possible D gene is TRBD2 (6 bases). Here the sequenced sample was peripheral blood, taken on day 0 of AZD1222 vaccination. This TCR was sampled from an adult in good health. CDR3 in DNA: TGTGCCAGCCGGGACTCTGGTTCTGATACGCAGTATTTT. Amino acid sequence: CASRDSGSDTQYF.